The clone carrying this TCR beta chain was seen more than once but under ten times. What it binds is not known. The data belong to a study of Graves' ophthalmopathy and Graves' hyperthyroidism. Germline-derived CDR1 and CDR2 are SGHAT and FQNNGV. V lost 5 bases to trimming and J lost 2 bases, with 15 bases between them. The CDR3 sequence is 16 residues long. Physicians reached a diagnosis by relying on clinical symptoms, serum thyroxine, TRAb, thyroid ultrasound and orbital computed tomography. The TCR beta CDR3 regions underwent amplification from RNA transcripts. First-round RT-PCR with HTBI primers preceded a second-round multiplex PCR. TCRdb reanalysed the multiplex PCR reads using MiXCR and keeps one entry per CDR3 protein. The data show more than 550,000 distinct CDR3 sequences, roughly 41% seen once. General study results and limits: At roughly 67% sensitivity and 72% to 75% specificity, the model predicted progression of the ophthalmopathy.

Sequencing was carried out using peripheral blood. This TCR derives from an adult man with Graves' ophthalmopathy. The rearrangement links TRBV11-2 to TRBJ2-2, with D perhaps TRBD1 or TRBD2 (5 bases each). CDR3 in amino acids: CASSPVRGPNTGELFF. The CDR3 nucleotides are TGTGCCAGCAGCCCGGTCCGGGGCCCAAACACCGGGGAGCTGTTTTTT.